This T cell receptor beta chain was observed in a study of CD8 T cells in Susac syndrome. In the study overall: Susac syndrome patients were untreated, on corticosteroids with some adding intravenous immunoglobulin, or on intravenous immunoglobulin only. The study's findings and limits: Across the total CD8+ repertoires, approximately 17 Susac-specific public clones were found. The CD8+ TEMRA repertoires yielded five such clones.

The CDR3 sequence is 15 residues long. V was pared by 4 bases and J by 5 bases, with 13 bases of the junction left unmatched. CDR1 is GTSNPN and CDR2 is SVGIG in the germline V gene (reference sequence). About this clonotype itself: No antigen is known for it.

Random hexamers primed reverse transcription of about 0.45 to 1 ug RNA. TCRdb fed the immunoSEQ multiplex PCR reads into MiXCR, producing one record per CDR3 protein. The data hold fewer than 85,000 distinct CDR3 sequences, with approximately 95% observed a single time. The sequence derives from a human donor with Susac syndrome. Specimen: CD8+ T cells from PBMCs. The rearrangement uses TRBV30 and TRBJ2-5; 7 bases line up with TRBD2. The CDR3 DNA reads as TGTGCCTGGATGAATTCGGGGGGAATTATGGAGACCCAGTACTTC. Protein product: CAWMNSGGIMETQYF.